The rows below give T cell receptor beta chains drawn from one sample of a study of blood T cell repertoires in COVID-19. Only in-frame clones appear in the TCRdb table, and some are missing; sequencing was by immunoSEQ multiplex PCR. The data hold roughly 100,000 clones, with roughly 90% observed a single time. What was sequenced was peripheral blood. The receptors here all came from a woman aged 55-69 years with acute or convalescent COVID-19. Both conserved end residues are part of each CDR3. A D gene is named only where the DNA matches it firmly. Clone sizes are given selectively: once, few, many, or a class where the clone is expanded.

j_gene | v_gene | abundance | d_gene | CDR3aa | CDR3nt
TRBJ1-5 | TRBV28 | - | - | CASSLPGAPNQPQHF | TGTGCCAGCAGCCTTCCGGGAGCTCCCAATCAGCCCCAGCATTTT
TRBJ1-1 | TRBV27 | - | - | CASSLQGSGTEAFF | TGTGCCAGCAGTTTACAGGGGTCGGGCACTGAAGCTTTCTTT
TRBJ2-1 | TRBV9 | - | TRBD2 | CASSHIAGGAYNEQFF | TGTGCCAGCAGCCATATAGCGGGAGGGGCCTACAATGAGCAGTTCTTC
TRBJ1-2 | TRBV28 | once | TRBD1 | CASRPGTGYYGYTF | TGTGCCAGCAGGCCCGGGACAGGGTACTATGGCTACACCTTC
TRBJ1-4 | TRBV13 | - | TRBD1 | CASSLSRSGGSEKLFF | TGTGCCAGCAGCCTTTCCCGATCAGGGGGATCCGAAAAACTGTTTTTT
TRBJ1-1 | TRBV30 | - | - | CAWSPNQGRVTEAFF | TGTGCCTGGAGTCCCAATCAGGGGAGGGTCACTGAAGCTTTCTTT
TRBJ1-3 | TRBV5-1 | - | - | CASSPAGGLAGNTIYF | TGCGCCAGCAGCCCAGCAGGAGGGCTTGCTGGAAACACCATATATTTT
TRBJ2-3 | TRBV19 | - | TRBD2 | CASSINRASGGTDTQYF | TGTGCCAGTAGTATAAATCGGGCTAGCGGGGGCACAGATACGCAGTATTTT
TRBJ1-2 | TRBV11-2 | - | - | CASSLGGSRSYGYTF | TGTGCCAGCAGCTTAGGCGGGTCAAGGTCCTATGGCTACACCTTC
TRBJ2-7 | TRBV5-1 | - | TRBD1 | CASSRTGDIYEQYF | TGCGCCAGCAGCCGGACAGGGGATATCTACGAGCAGTACTTC
TRBJ1-1 | TRBV5-6 | - | - | CASSWRGGTEAFF | TGTGCCAGCAGTTGGAGGGGGGGCACTGAAGCTTTCTTT
TRBJ2-1 | TRBV11-3 | once | TRBD1 | CASSLDPGQGRLEGQFF | TGTGCCAGCAGCTTAGATCCCGGACAGGGAAGGTTGGAGGGGCAGTTCTTC
TRBJ2-1 | TRBV27 | once | TRBD2 | CASSMTSGSYNEQFF | TGTGCCAGCAGTATGACTAGCGGGAGTTACAATGAGCAGTTCTTC
TRBJ2-1 | TRBV7-8 | - | TRBD2 | CASSLRGRLAGSYNEQFF | TGTGCCAGCAGCTTAAGGGGAAGACTAGCGGGGTCCTACAATGAGCAGTTCTTC
TRBJ1-2 | TRBV4-1 | - | TRBD1 | CASSQPGQGAKGYTF | TGCGCCAGCAGCCAACCGGGACAGGGGGCTAAAGGCTACACCTTC
TRBJ1-2 | TRBV29-1 | - | - | CSDTGSTAYGYTF | TGCAGCGACACAGGGTCCACGGCCTATGGCTACACCTTC
TRBJ1-2 | TRBV14 | - | TRBD1 | CASSQKKEDRGRDRGGYTF | TGTGCCAGCAGCCAAAAAAAGGAGGACAGGGGGCGAGATAGGGGTGGCTACACCTTC
TRBJ1-2 | TRBV29-1 | - | TRBD1 | CSTWTGIGVYGYTF | TGCAGCACCTGGACAGGGATTGGGGTCTATGGCTACACCTTC
TRBJ2-1 | TRBV6-6 | - | TRBD2 | CASSYPQGLAPHEQFF | TGTGCCAGCAGTTACCCCCAGGGACTAGCCCCCCATGAGCAGTTCTTC
TRBJ2-6 | TRBV6-5 | once | - | CASTETLSGANVLTF | TGTGCCAGCACCGAGACTCTCTCTGGGGCCAACGTCCTGACTTTC
TRBJ2-1 | TRBV24-1 | once | TRBD2 | CATRGTSGKYNEQFF | TGTGCCACCAGGGGGACTAGCGGGAAGTACAATGAGCAGTTCTTC
TRBJ1-2 | TRBV7-9 | - | - | CASSLARGGARLGYTF | TGTGCCAGCAGCTTAGCGAGAGGAGGGGCGCGGCTAGGCTACACCTTC
TRBJ2-3 | TRBV24-1 | - | TRBD1 | CATSDLGQGAGDTQYF | TGTGCCACCAGTGATTTAGGGCAGGGGGCAGGAGATACGCAGTATTTT
TRBJ1-5 | TRBV12-3/TRBV12-4 | - | - | CASSYTGNQPQHF | TGTGCCAGCAGCTACACGGGAAATCAGCCCCAGCATTTT
TRBJ1-1 | TRBV28 | - | - | CASSLSLEAFF | TGTGCCAGCAGTTTAAGCCTCGAAGCTTTCTTT
TRBJ2-1 | TRBV5-4 | - | TRBD2 | CASSLGGGSFPADEQFF | TGTGCCAGCAGCTTGGGAGGCGGGAGCTTCCCGGCGGATGAGCAGTTCTTC
TRBJ2-1 | TRBV10-1 | - | TRBD2 | CASSSGSGRYNEQFF | TGCGCCAGCTCTAGCGGGAGCGGTCGCTACAATGAGCAGTTCTTC
TRBJ1-1 | TRBV7-2 | - | TRBD1 | CASSFPGGTEAFF | TGTGCCAGCAGCTTTCCAGGGGGCACTGAAGCTTTCTTT
TRBJ1-1 | TRBV5-1 | once | TRBD1 | CASSTASGGHTEAFF | TGCGCCAGCAGCACTGCGTCAGGGGGCCACACTGAAGCTTTCTTT
TRBJ1-2 | TRBV7-9 | - | TRBD1 | CASSLATGTGDSGYTF | TGTGCCAGCAGCTTAGCAACCGGGACAGGGGACTCTGGCTACACCTTC
TRBJ1-5 | TRBV2 | - | TRBD1 | CASSRKGQGGSNQPQHF | TGTGCCAGCAGTCGAAAGGGACAGGGGGGAAGCAATCAGCCCCAGCATTTT
TRBJ2-3 | TRBV5-1 | - | - | CASSLEVEEDTQYF | TGCGCCAGCAGCTTGGAGGTGGAGGAGGATACGCAGTATTTT
TRBJ2-3 | TRBV7-9 | - | - | CASSPWRPGVADTQYF | TGTGCCAGCAGCCCTTGGCGCCCCGGGGTGGCGGATACGCAGTATTTT
TRBJ1-2 | TRBV4-1 | - | TRBD1 | CASSQDSSGQRYGYTF | TGCGCCAGCAGCCAAGACAGTTCGGGACAGCGCTATGGCTACACCTTC
TRBJ2-7 | TRBV9 | - | TRBD2 | CASSGTSGTEQYF | TGTGCCAGCAGCGGGACTAGCGGGACCGAGCAGTACTTC